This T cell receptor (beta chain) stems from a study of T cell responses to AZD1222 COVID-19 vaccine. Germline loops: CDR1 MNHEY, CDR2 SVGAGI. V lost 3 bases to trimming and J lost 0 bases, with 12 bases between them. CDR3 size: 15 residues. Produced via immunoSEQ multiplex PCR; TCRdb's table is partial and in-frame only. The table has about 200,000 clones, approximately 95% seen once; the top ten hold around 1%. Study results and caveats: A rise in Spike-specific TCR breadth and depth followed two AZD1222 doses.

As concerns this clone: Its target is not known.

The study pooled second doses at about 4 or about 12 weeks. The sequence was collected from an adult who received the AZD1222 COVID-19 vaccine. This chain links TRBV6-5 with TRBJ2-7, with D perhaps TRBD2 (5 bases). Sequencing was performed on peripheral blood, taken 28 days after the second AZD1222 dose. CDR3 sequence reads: CASSYAGGSSYEQYF. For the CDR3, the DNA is TGTGCCAGCAGTTATGCGGGTGGGAGCTCCTACGAGCAGTACTTC.